This TCR beta chain was recovered during a study of CD8+ T cells in alopecia areata. Overall study findings and caveats: Among patients, TCR sharing was less clear than in mice, a difference possibly due in part to HLA diversity in the patient population. There were also resident alphabeta T cells of normal skin sequenced in scalp samples. Especially in alopecia totalis/universalis, lesional scalp showed greater clonality than normal scalp did.

Using a FACSAria, the CD4+ and CD8+ T cells were sorted from the PBMCs. The CDR3 has 12 residues. CDR1 SNHLY and CDR2 FYNNEI come from the germline V gene. V lost 9 bases to trimming and J lost 6 bases; unmatched junction nucleotides: 6. Details on this clone: Its antigen is not known.

Sequencing templates came from extracted RNA that was reverse transcribed into cDNA. This table comes from immunoSEQ multiplex PCR, and its TCRdb copy is limited to in-frame clones, with some not included. The sample yields about 200,000 clones, roughly three fifths seen once. The sequence came from a human donor in good health. J is TRBJ1-2 and V is TRBV2; TRBD1 matches 8 bases. The material sequenced was CD8+ T cells sorted from blood. Here the CDR3 reads CARSDRDNGYTF. The CDR3 DNA reads TGTGCCAGATCGGACAGGGACAATGGCTACACCTTC.